Each of the 14 T cell receptor beta chains below was sequenced from the same sample in a study of blood T cell repertoires in COVID-19. Assay: immunoSEQ multiplex PCR; the TCRdb copy retains only in-frame clones and omits some. Of some 100,000 clones detected, around 85% appear once; the ten largest clones hold 1.5% to 2%. Input material: peripheral blood. Receptors were obtained from a woman in her 70s with active or convalescent COVID-19.

This clone was counted between two and nine times. This chain connects TRBV11-2 to TRBJ2-2, with D perhaps TRBD2 (5 bases). The germline gives CDR1 SGHAT, CDR2 FQNNGV. There are 16 residues in the CDR3. With 5 bases removed from V and 6 bases from J, the gap between germline ends came to 19 bases. Here the CDR3 DNA reads TGTGCCAGCAGCCCAGTGGGGTATTCGGAGGCCGGGGAGCTGTTTTTT. Amino acids: CASSPVGYSEAGELFF. Together with reference TRBV11-2 and TRBJ2-2, the CDR3 gives the full variable domain: EAGVAQSPRYKIIEKRQSVAFWCNPISGHATLYWYQQILGQGPKLLIQFQNNGVVDDSQLPKDRFSAERLKGVDSTLKIQPAKLEDSAVYLCASSPVGYSEAGELFFGEGSRLTVL.

This clone came up once. The rearrangement joins TRBV19 to TRBJ2-5, with D perhaps matching TRBD2 (5 bases). The germline gives CDR1 LNHDA, CDR2 SQIVND (reference sequence). This CDR3 has 12 residues. V was pared by 7 bases and J by 7 bases, with 13 bases between. The CDR3 protein is CASKGLGGTQYF. The CDR3 region has the DNA TGTGCCAGTAAAGGTCTAGGAGGGACCCAGTACTTC.

This clone was picked up a small number of times. The chain joins TRBV28 to TRBJ1-6; 10 nucleotides match TRBD1. Losses at the gene ends were 6 bases for V and 9 bases for J; bases not matched to a gene: 5. The CDR3 totals 14 residues. The germline gives CDR1 MDHEN, CDR2 SYDVKM. The CDR3 sequence is CASSSTGGGSPLHF. CDR3 sequence (DNA): TGTGCCAGCAGCTCGACAGGGGGCGGTTCACCCCTCCACTTT.

This clone is a singleton in its sample. The chain recombines TRBV5-1 with TRBJ2-7; weak D call: TRBD1 (6 bases). The CDR3 extends over 15 amino acids. Trimming shortened V by 0 bases and J by 6 bases, and 16 bases separated the two germline ends. Germline values: CDR1 SGHRS, CDR2 YFSETQ. CDR3 nucleotides: TGCGCCAGCAGCTTGGCAGGGGCCCTTTCGGGCGAGCAGTACTTC. This gives the protein CASSLAGALSGEQYF.

This chain joins TRBV27 and TRBJ2-1; D gene unclear. The CDR3 extends over 15 amino acids. V was trimmed by 3 bases and J by 0 bases, leaving 9 bases between them. Germline V gene data show CDR1 as MNHEY and CDR2 as SMNVEV (reference sequence). The CDR3 bases are TGTGCCAGCAGTTTTGGTCTGGCCTCCTACAATGAGCAGTTCTTC. It yields the protein CASSFGLASYNEQFF.

The rearrangement joins TRBV6-2 or TRBV6-3 to TRBJ1-5; D may be TRBD1 (5 bases). This CDR3 is 13 amino acids long. CDR1 MNHEY and CDR2 SVGEGT come from the germline V gene. The V end lost 5 bases, the J end lost 9 bases, and 14 bases lay between the germline ends. CDR3 DNA sequence: TGTGCCAGCAGTCGGGACTTTGCTGGGCCCCAGCATTTT. It yields the protein CASSRDFAGPQHF.

This clone has only a few counts. The rearrangement links TRBV4-2 to TRBJ2-2; 7 bases match TRBD1. The junction had 10 bases not matched to a gene; V was cut back by 2 bases and J by 1 base. The germline CDR1 and CDR2 sequences are LGHNA and YNFKEQ. The CDR3 extends over 18 amino acids. The DNA of the CDR3 is TGTGCCAGCAGCCAATCTCGACCACAGGGGATGAACACCGGGGAGCTGTTTTTT. Translation gives CASSQSRPQGMNTGELFF.

The rearrangement links TRBV18 to TRBJ1-5; TRBD1 matches at 7 bases. Germline V CDR1 and CDR2: KGHSH, LQKENI. The CDR3 spans 14 residues. V lost 5 bases, J lost 9 bases, and 10 bases stayed unmatched. In nucleotides, the CDR3 is TGTGCCAGCTCAAAAGACAGGGCAGAGGGGCCCCAGCATTTT. Encoded protein: CASSKDRAEGPQHF.

The chain has TRBV28 and TRBJ1-2; 9 bases agree with TRBD1. CDR3 size: 14 residues. Germline-derived CDR1 and CDR2 are MDHEN and SYDVKM. The junction had 11 bases not matched to a gene; V was cut back by 2 bases and J by 13 bases. The CDR3, as DNA: TGTGCCAGCAGTTTAGGGACAGGGCCCCTATTTGCCACCTTC. Its translation is CASSLGTGPLFATF.

The chain joins TRBV7-2 to TRBJ1-2; no reliable D call. CDR1 is SGHTA and CDR2 is FQGNSA in the germline V gene. This CDR3 contains 13 residues. V lost 6 bases and J lost 4, with 12 bases in between. The CDR3 loop reads CASSPAPGYGYTF. CDR3 nucleotide sequence: TGTGCCAGCAGTCCAGCCCCAGGCTATGGCTACACCTTC.

The J gene is TRBJ1-6, the V gene TRBV19; D is unresolved. The CDR3 totals 13 residues. V lost 2 bases and J 4 bases, leaving 3 bases between the germline ends. Germline-derived CDR1 and CDR2 are LNHDA and SQIVND (reference sequence). In nucleotides, the CDR3 is TGTGCCAGTAGTATACTGTATAATTCACCCCTCCACTTT. Translation: CASSILYNSPLHF.

V usage is TRBV9 and J usage is TRBJ2-2; D call uncertain. Trimming removed 0 bases from V and 4 bases from J, with 7 bases in between. This CDR3 comprises 14 residues. From germline, CDR1 is SGDLS and CDR2 YYNGEE. The CDR3 loop is CASSVGVVTGELFF. As DNA, the CDR3 is TGTGCCAGCAGCGTAGGAGTGGTCACCGGGGAGCTGTTTTTT.

J is TRBJ2-5 and V is TRBV2; TRBD1 aligns across 8 bases. After removal of 7 bases from V and 5 bases from J, the junction contained 6 bases not matched to a gene. This CDR3 is built from 13 residues. CDR1 and CDR2 (germline): SNHLY, FYNNEI. CDR3 sequence (DNA): TGTGCCAGCACAAAACAGGGGGTGGAGACCCAGTACTTC. Amino acids: CASTKQGVETQYF.

The rearrangement uses TRBV28 and TRBJ1-2, with D perhaps TRBD1 (6 bases). The length of the CDR3 is 15 residues. Trimming left V 6 bases short and J 3 bases short, with 17 bases between. Germline V lookup: CDR1 MDHEN, CDR2 SYDVKM. CDR3: CASSPGLGTHYGYTF. DNA of the CDR3: TGTGCCAGCAGCCCCGGTCTGGGGACACACTATGGCTACACCTTC.